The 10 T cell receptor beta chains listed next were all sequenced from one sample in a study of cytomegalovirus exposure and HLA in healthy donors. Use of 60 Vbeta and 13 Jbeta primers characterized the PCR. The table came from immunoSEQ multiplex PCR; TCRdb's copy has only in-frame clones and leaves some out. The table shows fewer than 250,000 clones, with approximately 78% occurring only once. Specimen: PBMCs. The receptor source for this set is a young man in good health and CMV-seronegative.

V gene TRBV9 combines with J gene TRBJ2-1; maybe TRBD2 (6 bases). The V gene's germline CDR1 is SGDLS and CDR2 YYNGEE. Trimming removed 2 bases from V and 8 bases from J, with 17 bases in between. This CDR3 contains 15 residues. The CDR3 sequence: CASSVGAGSSDEQFF. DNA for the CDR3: TGTGCCAGCAGCGTCGGTGCGGGTTCTAGCGATGAGCAGTTCTTC.

The CDR3 sequence: CASSLTGLQYGYTF. The CDR3 coding sequence is TGTGCCAGCAGCTTGACAGGGCTCCAATATGGCTACACCTTC. The rearrangement uses TRBV7-9 and TRBJ1-2; 7 bases map to TRBD1. CDR3 size: 14 residues. The germline V gene has CDR1 SEHNR and CDR2 FQNEAQ (reference sequence). V shed 3 bases and J 5 bases; nucleotides not matched to a gene: 6.

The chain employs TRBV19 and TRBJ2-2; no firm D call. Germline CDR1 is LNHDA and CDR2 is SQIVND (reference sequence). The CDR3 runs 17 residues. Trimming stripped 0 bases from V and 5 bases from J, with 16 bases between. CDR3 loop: CASSIESPVTRTGELFF. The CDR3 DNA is TGTGCCAGTAGTATAGAAAGCCCCGTGACGAGGACCGGGGAGCTGTTTTTT. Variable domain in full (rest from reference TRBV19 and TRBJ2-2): DGGITQSPKYLFRKEGQNVTLSCEQNLNHDAMYWYRQDPGQGLRLIYYSQIVNDFQKGDIAEGYSVSREKKESFPLTVTSAQKNPTAFYLCASSIESPVTRTGELFFGEGSRLTVL.

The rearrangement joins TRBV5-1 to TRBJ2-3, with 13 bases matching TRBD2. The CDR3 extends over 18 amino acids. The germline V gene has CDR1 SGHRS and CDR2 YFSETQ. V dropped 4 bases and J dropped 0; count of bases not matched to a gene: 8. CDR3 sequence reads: CASSTTSGGPRSTDTQYF. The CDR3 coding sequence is TGCGCCAGCAGCACGACTAGCGGGGGGCCCAGGAGCACAGATACGCAGTATTTT.

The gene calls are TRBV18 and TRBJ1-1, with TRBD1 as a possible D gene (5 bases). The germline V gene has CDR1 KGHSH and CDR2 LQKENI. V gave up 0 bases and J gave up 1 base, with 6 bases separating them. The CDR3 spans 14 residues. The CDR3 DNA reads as TGTGCCAGCTCACCACCGGGGCGGAACACTGAAGCTTTCTTT. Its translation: CASSPPGRNTEAFF.

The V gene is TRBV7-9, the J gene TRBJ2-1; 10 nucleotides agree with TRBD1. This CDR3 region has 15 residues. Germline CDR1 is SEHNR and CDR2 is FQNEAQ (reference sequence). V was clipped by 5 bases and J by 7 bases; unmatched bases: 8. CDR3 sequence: CASSGRTGGRNEQFF. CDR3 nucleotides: TGTGCCAGCAGCGGGCGGACAGGGGGTCGGAATGAGCAGTTCTTC.

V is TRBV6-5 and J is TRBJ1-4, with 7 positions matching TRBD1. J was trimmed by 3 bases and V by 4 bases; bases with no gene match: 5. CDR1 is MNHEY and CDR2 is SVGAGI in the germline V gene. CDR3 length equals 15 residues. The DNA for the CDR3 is TGTGCCAGCAGTTCTGGACAGGTCCCTAATGAAAAACTGTTTTTT. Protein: CASSSGQVPNEKLFF.

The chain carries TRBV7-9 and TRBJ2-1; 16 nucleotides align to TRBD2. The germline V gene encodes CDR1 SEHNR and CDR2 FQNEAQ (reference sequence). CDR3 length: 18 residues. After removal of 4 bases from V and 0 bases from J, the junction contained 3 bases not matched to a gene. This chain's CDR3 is CASSSGLAGGSSYNEQFF. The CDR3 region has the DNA TGTGCCAGCAGCTCGGGACTAGCGGGGGGGAGCTCCTACAATGAGCAGTTCTTC.

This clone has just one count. Here the CDR3 reads CSDRVRGYTF. CDR3 nucleotide sequence: TGCAGTGACAGGGTGCGGGGCTACACCTTC. V usage is TRBV20-1 and J usage is TRBJ1-2; maybe TRBD1 (6 bases). This CDR3 contains 10 residues. Trimming stripped 7 bases from V and 8 bases from J, with 11 bases between. Germline CDR1 is DFQATT and CDR2 is SNEGSKA (reference sequence).

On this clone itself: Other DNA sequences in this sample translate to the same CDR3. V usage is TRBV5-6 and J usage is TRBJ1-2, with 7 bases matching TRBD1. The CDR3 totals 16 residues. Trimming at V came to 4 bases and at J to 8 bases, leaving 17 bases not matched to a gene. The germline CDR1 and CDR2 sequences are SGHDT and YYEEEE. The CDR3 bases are TGTGCCAGCAGCAGCTCAGGCAGGGGGGACGGAATGGGCTACACCTTC. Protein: CASSSSGRGDGMGYTF.